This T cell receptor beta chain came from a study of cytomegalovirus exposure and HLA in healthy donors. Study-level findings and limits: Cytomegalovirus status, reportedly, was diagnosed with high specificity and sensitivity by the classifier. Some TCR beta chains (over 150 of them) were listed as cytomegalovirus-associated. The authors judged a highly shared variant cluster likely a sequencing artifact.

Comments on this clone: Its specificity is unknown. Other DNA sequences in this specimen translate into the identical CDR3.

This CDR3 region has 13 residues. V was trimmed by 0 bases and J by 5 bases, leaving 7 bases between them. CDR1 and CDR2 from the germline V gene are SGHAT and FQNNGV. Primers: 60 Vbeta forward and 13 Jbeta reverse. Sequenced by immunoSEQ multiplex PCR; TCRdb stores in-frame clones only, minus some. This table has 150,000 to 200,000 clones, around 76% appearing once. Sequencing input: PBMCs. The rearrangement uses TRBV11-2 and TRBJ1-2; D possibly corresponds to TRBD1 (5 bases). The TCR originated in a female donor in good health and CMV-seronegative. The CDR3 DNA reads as TGTGCCAGCAGCTTAGACAGGGTGTATGGCTACACCTTC. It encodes CASSLDRVYGYTF.